These T cell receptor beta chains were read from a single sample in a study of shared clonotypes between healthy human individuals. The assay was immunoSEQ multiplex PCR, and TCRdb's table has in-frame clones only and misses some. The sample lists about 710,000 clones; 73% were seen once. Sequenced: memory CD4+ T cells sorted from blood. All receptors derive from a woman in her 30s in good health. Each CDR3 is given with its conserved first and last residue. Each record gives: D gene, J gene, V gene, clone size, CDR3 protein, CDR3 DNA. D genes are given only for firm matches. The listing skips clone size in some rows; elsewhere it reads once, few, many or a size class.

d_call: TRBD2; j_call: TRBJ2-1; v_call: TRBV5-1; clone_size: NA; cdr3_aa: CASSLATSAYNEQFF; cdr3_nt: TGCGCCAGCAGCTTGGCCACTAGCGCTTACAATGAGCAGTTCTTC
d_call: NA; j_call: TRBJ2-7; v_call: TRBV5-1; clone_size: NA; cdr3_aa: CASSLRQGYSYEQYF; cdr3_nt: TGCGCCAGCAGCTTGAGGCAGGGGTACTCCTACGAGCAGTACTTC
d_call: NA; j_call: TRBJ2-7; v_call: TRBV5-1; clone_size: NA; cdr3_aa: CASSLDSGDEQYF; cdr3_nt: TGCGCCAGCAGCTTGGACAGCGGCGACGAGCAGTACTTC
d_call: NA; j_call: TRBJ1-5; v_call: TRBV28; clone_size: NA; cdr3_aa: CASTSLIRGNQPQHF; cdr3_nt: TGTGCCAGCACTTCCCTAATTCGCGGCAATCAGCCCCAGCATTTT
d_call: NA; j_call: TRBJ1-2; v_call: TRBV27; clone_size: NA; cdr3_aa: CASSFALRVGYTF; cdr3_nt: TGTGCCAGCAGTTTCGCCCTACGCGTTGGCTACACCTTC
d_call: NA; j_call: TRBJ1-2; v_call: TRBV6-5; clone_size: few; cdr3_aa: CASSTVNYGYTF; cdr3_nt: TGTGCCAGCAGTACGGTAAACTATGGCTACACCTTC
d_call: TRBD2; j_call: TRBJ2-1; v_call: TRBV7-2; clone_size: once; cdr3_aa: CASSLGVLAAYNEQFF; cdr3_nt: TGTGCCAGCAGCTTAGGTGTACTAGCGGCCTACAATGAGCAGTTCTTC
d_call: NA; j_call: TRBJ1-1; v_call: TRBV11-2; clone_size: NA; cdr3_aa: CASSSSLQGNTEAFF; cdr3_nt: TGTGCCAGCAGCTCTTCCTTACAGGGTAACACTGAAGCTTTCTTT
d_call: NA; j_call: TRBJ1-2; v_call: TRBV5-1; clone_size: NA; cdr3_aa: CASSLEPEISYGYTF; cdr3_nt: TGCGCCAGCAGCTTGGAACCGGAAATATCCTATGGCTACACCTTC
d_call: TRBD2; j_call: TRBJ2-2; v_call: TRBV7-2; clone_size: NA; cdr3_aa: CASSLVGGGEGPGELFF; cdr3_nt: TGTGCCAGCAGCTTAGTCGGAGGCGGGGAGGGCCCCGGGGAGCTGTTTTTT
d_call: NA; j_call: TRBJ2-7; v_call: TRBV6-7; clone_size: NA; cdr3_aa: CASSYSIGGGEQYF; cdr3_nt: TGTGCCAGCAGTTACTCGATAGGGGGAGGCGAGCAGTACTTC
d_call: NA; j_call: TRBJ2-7; v_call: TRBV5-1; clone_size: NA; cdr3_aa: CASSLGRLSYEQYF; cdr3_nt: TGCGCCAGCAGCTTGGGACGACTCTCCTACGAGCAGTACTTC
d_call: NA; j_call: TRBJ2-1; v_call: TRBV5-1; clone_size: NA; cdr3_aa: CASKKGGHGDNEQFF; cdr3_nt: TGCGCCAGCAAGAAAGGCGGGCACGGGGACAATGAGCAGTTCTTC
d_call: NA; j_call: TRBJ2-5; v_call: TRBV28; clone_size: NA; cdr3_aa: CASSDGLETQYF; cdr3_nt: TGTGCCAGCAGTGACGGCTTGGAGACCCAGTACTTC
d_call: TRBD1; j_call: TRBJ2-2; v_call: TRBV6-5; clone_size: NA; cdr3_aa: CATRDRAPGELFF; cdr3_nt: TGTGCCACCCGGGACAGGGCTCCCGGGGAGCTGTTTTTT
d_call: NA; j_call: TRBJ1-4; v_call: TRBV5-1; clone_size: NA; cdr3_aa: CASSLNLRVRGYEKLFF; cdr3_nt: TGCGCCAGCAGCTTGAATCTCCGGGTCAGGGGCTATGAAAAACTGTTTTTT
d_call: NA; j_call: TRBJ1-3; v_call: TRBV28; clone_size: NA; cdr3_aa: CASSEGVWSGGNTIYF; cdr3_nt: TGTGCCAGCAGTGAGGGCGTTTGGTCAGGCGGAAACACCATATATTTT
d_call: NA; j_call: TRBJ1-1; v_call: TRBV2; clone_size: NA; cdr3_aa: CASSDPNTEAFF; cdr3_nt: TGTGCCAGCAGTGACCCGAACACTGAAGCTTTCTTT
d_call: TRBD2; j_call: TRBJ2-2; v_call: TRBV7-8; clone_size: NA; cdr3_aa: CASSLDRLAVTGELFF; cdr3_nt: TGTGCCAGCAGCTTAGACCGGCTAGCGGTCACCGGGGAGCTGTTTTTT
d_call: NA; j_call: TRBJ1-1; v_call: TRBV2; clone_size: few; cdr3_aa: CASSAQGPMNTEAFF; cdr3_nt: TGTGCCAGCAGTGCTCAGGGACCGATGAACACTGAAGCTTTCTTT
d_call: TRBD2; j_call: TRBJ2-3; v_call: TRBV7-9; clone_size: NA; cdr3_aa: CASSVLLAGGLTDTQYF; cdr3_nt: TGTGCCAGCAGCGTCCTACTAGCGGGAGGACTCACAGATACGCAGTATTTT
d_call: NA; j_call: TRBJ2-7; v_call: TRBV10-3; clone_size: once; cdr3_aa: CAISATRDTQTYEQYF; cdr3_nt: TGTGCCATCAGTGCTACCCGGGACACGCAAACCTACGAGCAGTACTTC
d_call: TRBD2; j_call: TRBJ2-1; v_call: TRBV7-6; clone_size: few; cdr3_aa: CASSPRGRGAPYNEQFF; cdr3_nt: TGTGCCAGCAGCCCCAGAGGGCGGGGGGCCCCCTACAATGAGCAGTTCTTC
d_call: NA; j_call: TRBJ1-5; v_call: TRBV30; clone_size: NA; cdr3_aa: CAWSPGNEGQPQHF; cdr3_nt: TGTGCCTGGAGCCCCGGGAACGAAGGTCAGCCCCAGCATTTT
d_call: NA; j_call: TRBJ2-5; v_call: TRBV6-5; clone_size: NA; cdr3_aa: CASTDRTRNQETQYF; cdr3_nt: TGTGCCAGCACCGACAGGACCCGCAACCAAGAGACCCAGTACTTC
d_call: NA; j_call: TRBJ1-2; v_call: TRBV11-2; clone_size: NA; cdr3_aa: CASSLGQMSGANYGYTF; cdr3_nt: TGTGCCAGCAGCTTAGGACAGATGAGTGGAGCTAACTATGGCTACACCTTC
d_call: NA; j_call: TRBJ2-1; v_call: TRBV7-9; clone_size: NA; cdr3_aa: CASSLDGRGMNEQFF; cdr3_nt: TGTGCCAGCAGCTTAGACGGTAGGGGAATGAATGAGCAGTTCTTC
d_call: NA; j_call: TRBJ2-3; v_call: TRBV19; clone_size: once; cdr3_aa: CASSSTSMADTQYF; cdr3_nt: TGTGCCAGTAGTAGTACTAGCATGGCAGATACGCAGTATTTT
d_call: NA; j_call: TRBJ1-2; v_call: TRBV6-5; clone_size: NA; cdr3_aa: CASSSWGLGDGYTF; cdr3_nt: TGTGCCAGCAGTTCCTGGGGTCTGGGGGATGGCTACACCTTC
d_call: NA; j_call: TRBJ2-5; v_call: TRBV27; clone_size: NA; cdr3_aa: CASSSETQYF; cdr3_nt: TGTGCCAGCAGTTCTGAGACCCAGTACTTC
d_call: NA; j_call: TRBJ1-5; v_call: TRBV6-1; clone_size: NA; cdr3_aa: CASSDPERGSQHF; cdr3_nt: TGTGCCAGCAGTGACCCCGAAAGGGGGTCCCAGCATTTT
d_call: TRBD1; j_call: TRBJ1-4; v_call: TRBV30; clone_size: few; cdr3_aa: CAWSAPGQNEKLFF; cdr3_nt: TGTGCCTGGAGTGCCCCGGGACAGAATGAAAAACTGTTTTTT
d_call: TRBD1; j_call: TRBJ2-3; v_call: TRBV7-2; clone_size: NA; cdr3_aa: CASSMTGVDTQYF; cdr3_nt: TGTGCCAGCAGCATGACAGGGGTCGATACGCAGTATTTT
d_call: NA; j_call: TRBJ1-1; v_call: TRBV30; clone_size: NA; cdr3_aa: CAWRGERVNTEAFF; cdr3_nt: TGTGCCTGGAGGGGGGAAAGGGTGAACACTGAAGCTTTCTTT
d_call: NA; j_call: TRBJ2-2; v_call: TRBV27; clone_size: few; cdr3_aa: CASRSDISTGELFF; cdr3_nt: TGTGCCAGCAGATCCGACATCTCCACCGGGGAGCTGTTTTTT
d_call: NA; j_call: TRBJ2-3; v_call: TRBV5-1; clone_size: NA; cdr3_aa: CASSVRETDTQYF; cdr3_nt: TGCGCCAGCAGCGTGCGGGAAACAGATACGCAGTATTTT
d_call: NA; j_call: TRBJ2-3; v_call: TRBV10-3; clone_size: few; cdr3_aa: CAISESGDYGTDTQYF; cdr3_nt: TGTGCCATCAGTGAGTCTGGGGATTATGGCACAGATACGCAGTATTTT